This is a list of T cell receptor beta chains from one sample in a study of STAT5B mutations in CD4+ large granular lymphocyte leukemia. The method was immunoSEQ multiplex PCR; TCRdb's version includes in-frame clones alone and lacks a portion of them. Here the sample spans around 34,000 clones, approximately 86% being singletons. Sequencing was performed on CD4+ T cells from blood buffy coats. These receptors were obtained from a human donor in good health. Both conserved end residues are part of each CDR3. Each record gives: CDR3 DNA, CDR3 protein, J gene, D gene, clone size, V gene. The D gene is left open where the match is weak. Not every row has a clone size; where given, it reads once, few, many or a size class.

cdr3_nt: TGTGCCAGCAGTCGCCCCTTAAGCACAGATACGCAGTATTTT
cdr3_aa: CASSRPLSTDTQYF
j_call: TRBJ2-3
d_call: NA
clone_size: NA
v_call: TRBV2

cdr3_nt: TGTGCCAGCAGCTTGGTCGGGACTATCAGCTCCTACGAGCAGTACTTC
cdr3_aa: CASSLVGTISSYEQYF
j_call: TRBJ2-7
d_call: TRBD2
clone_size: once
v_call: TRBV5-8

cdr3_nt: TGTGCCAGCAGTCCCCTACCGAGGGAGGCCAAAGATACGCAGTATTTT
cdr3_aa: CASSPLPREAKDTQYF
j_call: TRBJ2-3
d_call: NA
clone_size: once
v_call: TRBV27

cdr3_nt: TGTGCCAGCAGCTCGGGACTAGCGGGAGGCCAAACCTACGAGCAGTACTTC
cdr3_aa: CASSSGLAGGQTYEQYF
j_call: TRBJ2-7
d_call: TRBD2
clone_size: NA
v_call: TRBV5-4

cdr3_nt: TGTGCCAGCAGCCACACGGGAGCCCACGAGCAGTACTTC
cdr3_aa: CASSHTGAHEQYF
j_call: TRBJ2-7
d_call: NA
clone_size: NA
v_call: TRBV7-9

cdr3_nt: TGTGCCTGGAGTGTTTGGGATGGCTACACCTTC
cdr3_aa: CAWSVWDGYTF
j_call: TRBJ1-2
d_call: NA
clone_size: NA
v_call: TRBV30

cdr3_nt: TGCGCCAGCAGCTTGGGGGAGGGAATAGGAGGCTACACCTTC
cdr3_aa: CASSLGEGIGGYTF
j_call: TRBJ1-2
d_call: NA
clone_size: NA
v_call: TRBV5-1

cdr3_nt: TGTGCCACCAGCAGGGACAGGTTAGCAACTAATGAAAAACTGTTTTTT
cdr3_aa: CATSRDRLATNEKLFF
j_call: TRBJ1-4
d_call: TRBD1
clone_size: NA
v_call: TRBV15

cdr3_nt: TGTGCCAGCAGTTACGCATACGAGCAGTACTTC
cdr3_aa: CASSYAYEQYF
j_call: TRBJ2-7
d_call: NA
clone_size: NA
v_call: TRBV6-1

cdr3_nt: TGTGCCAGCAGCGGACCCATTGGGACTAGGGATACGCAGTATTTT
cdr3_aa: CASSGPIGTRDTQYF
j_call: TRBJ2-3
d_call: TRBD2
clone_size: NA
v_call: TRBV5-4

cdr3_nt: TGTGCCAGCAGCTCAGGAAAGGGACTAGCGGGAGGTGGCGAGACCCAGTACTTC
cdr3_aa: CASSSGKGLAGGGETQYF
j_call: TRBJ2-5
d_call: TRBD2
clone_size: NA
v_call: TRBV7-2

cdr3_nt: TGTGCCACCCAGCCGTTTGGGGCCAACGTCCTGACTTTC
cdr3_aa: CATQPFGANVLTF
j_call: TRBJ2-6
d_call: NA
clone_size: NA
v_call: TRBV5-8

cdr3_nt: TGTGCCAGCTCACCGGCATGGGACAACGAGCAGTACTTC
cdr3_aa: CASSPAWDNEQYF
j_call: TRBJ2-7
d_call: NA
clone_size: once
v_call: TRBV18

cdr3_nt: TGTGCCAGCAGACCCCCCGGGACAGACTACGAGCAGTACTTC
cdr3_aa: CASRPPGTDYEQYF
j_call: TRBJ2-7
d_call: TRBD1
clone_size: NA
v_call: TRBV28

cdr3_nt: TGTGCCTGGGCTGAGAGGGGGGTGAACTATGGCTACACCTTC
cdr3_aa: CAWAERGVNYGYTF
j_call: TRBJ1-2
d_call: NA
clone_size: NA
v_call: TRBV30

cdr3_nt: TGTGCCAGCAGCTTCGCAGGGTTTGTATACGAGCAGTACTTC
cdr3_aa: CASSFAGFVYEQYF
j_call: TRBJ2-7
d_call: NA
clone_size: NA
v_call: TRBV5-5

cdr3_nt: TGCGCCAGCAGGGCCTCTGTACAGGTAAACACTGAAGCTTTCTTT
cdr3_aa: CASRASVQVNTEAFF
j_call: TRBJ1-1
d_call: NA
clone_size: NA
v_call: TRBV5-1

cdr3_nt: TGTGCCAGCAGTGAAAGGACATCGGGGGCAGGCTATGGCTACACCTTC
cdr3_aa: CASSERTSGAGYGYTF
j_call: TRBJ1-2
d_call: NA
clone_size: NA
v_call: TRBV6-1

cdr3_nt: TGTGCCAGCAGTTTGTCGAGGGGTCCGAACACCGGGGAGCTGTTTTTT
cdr3_aa: CASSLSRGPNTGELFF
j_call: TRBJ2-2
d_call: NA
clone_size: NA
v_call: TRBV28

cdr3_nt: TGTGCCAGCACCCCTCAGGGGACTGGGGCCAACGTCCTGACTTTC
cdr3_aa: CASTPQGTGANVLTF
j_call: TRBJ2-6
d_call: NA
clone_size: NA
v_call: TRBV28

cdr3_nt: TGCGCCAGCAGCTTGGGGACAGGGGACTCCTACGAGCAGTACTTC
cdr3_aa: CASSLGTGDSYEQYF
j_call: TRBJ2-7
d_call: TRBD1
clone_size: NA
v_call: TRBV5-1

cdr3_nt: TGTGCCAGCAGTCAAGTCGGACAGGAGATGGGGCAAGAGACCCAGTACTTC
cdr3_aa: CASSQVGQEMGQETQYF
j_call: TRBJ2-5
d_call: TRBD1
clone_size: NA
v_call: TRBV5-6

cdr3_nt: TGTGCCAGCTCACCGGGGCCAACCACTGAAGCTTTCTTT
cdr3_aa: CASSPGPTTEAFF
j_call: TRBJ1-1
d_call: NA
clone_size: NA
v_call: TRBV18